This paragraph covers one T cell receptor beta chain sequence. Its antigen is not yet known. No clone much larger than this one lies a single base away; base qualities are absent. The data were taken from a study of a mutant IDH1 vaccine in newly diagnosed glioma (TCRdb year 2021). The study in broad terms: Patients received eight vaccinations in weeks 1, 3, 5, 7, 11, 15, 19 and 23, corresponding to visits V03 through V10. Vaccination was initiated 4-6 weeks after radiotherapy alone, or concurrently with temozolomide cycles in the chemotherapy-containing groups. Of the roughly 34 treated patients, around 62% were male and approximately 38% were female, and the mean age was around 40 years. Prior to enrollment, standard therapy consisting of radiotherapy alone, temozolomide alone, or radiochemotherapy with temozolomide had been administered to patients, with the combination being received by most patients. Peripheral blood was collected at six visits: V03 (baseline), V05, V07, V10, V12 and V13. For exploratory analyses, longitudinal TCRB deep sequencing was carried out in around 24 treated patients wherever samples were available. General study outcomes and caveats: No apparent relationship was observed between pseudoprogression and alterations in the top peripheral T cell clonotypes detected by TCRB sequencing. Across multiple MHC alleles, vaccine-induced immune responses were seen in roughly 93% of patients. Availability determined which PBMC samples were chosen for TCRB deep sequencing. It was noted by the authors that analyses of patient blood samples could not be reproduced owing to sample limitations.

Per the publication, the time point label means: week 11, during vaccination. Each vaccine dose, consisting of 300 ug of a 20-mer mutant IDH1 peptide in Montanide, was administered subcutaneously with topical imiquimod. Newly diagnosed WHO grade 3 or 4 IDH1-mutant astrocytomas showing loss of nuclear ATRX were present in the donors. The samples were drawn from NOA16, a multicentre, single-arm, open-label phase I trial in Germany that tested a mutant IDH1 peptide vaccine in humans for the first time. Genomic DNA for TCRB sequencing was extracted from EDTA blood using the DNeasy Blood and Tissue Kit. The library was generated by the immunoSEQ multiplex PCR assay. Rearranged TCR beta chain sequences were amplified using the hsTCRB Kit according to the manufacturer's protocol. TCRB libraries were sequenced on an Illumina MiSeq. Concerning the study's data processing: The proprietary platform of the kit vendor was used for demultiplexing, trimming and gene mapping. What TCRdb holds here is the immuneACCESS table cut down to in-frame rearrangements. Part of the clones is not present; checked against another copy, under half of the missing clones reflect an unresolved V gene, and the others are unexplained. The D gene and trimming were derived from the DNA, and the V and J assignments and clone size from that table. The sample has about 130,000 clones on record, roughly 77% of them singletons. Jointly, the top ten make up around 5.5% of the sample.

The TCR was taken from a man aged 40-49 years with glioma. The sequencing here drew on PBMCs, taken from a glioma patient whose treatment included an IDH1 peptide vaccine.

The sequence in DNA is TGTGCCAGCAGCTTAAGGTGGGGCAACGACGGGGAGACCCAGTACTTC. This sequence encodes CASSLRWGNDGETQYF. The V and J genes are TRBV7-6 and TRBJ2-5; the D region possibly corresponds to TRBD1 (5 bases align). Reading the germline V gene gives CDR1 SGHVS and CDR2 FNYEAQ. The CDR3, from cysteine to phenylalanine, totals 16 residues. Of the read, only the CDR3 DNA is kept; its 48 bases are in frame from base 1. V is pared back by 2 bases and J by 5 bases, with 18 bases lying between the germline termini. Here the CDR3 is joined to the reference TRBV7-6 and TRBJ2-5 genes, and the full variable domain is: GAGVSQSPRYKVTKRGQDVALRCDPISGHVSLYWYRQALGQGPEFLTYFNYEAQQDKSGLPNDRFSAERPEGSISTLTIQRTEQRDSAMYRCASSLRWGNDGETQYFGPGTRLLVL.